The 30 T cell receptor beta chains given below trace back to one sample, sequenced in a study of tumor-infiltrating lymphocytes in primary liver carcinoma. Extraction of RNA together with DNA used 20-30 mg of unsorted bulk tissue. Constant-region priming of roughly 0.45 ug total RNA yielded TCR beta cDNA. What produced the TCR beta libraries was three nested multiplex PCR rounds using slightly modified ARM-PCR. Each of the first two PCR rounds ran about 9 cycles with TRBV1-TRBV30 forward and C-beta reverse primers. TCRdb re-called the multiplex PCR reads with MiXCR, one entry per CDR3 protein. Of roughly 120,000 distinct CDR3 sequences detected, about two thirds appear once; the ten largest clones hold more than 8%. Sequenced material: tumor-adjacent normal liver tissue. The origin of the receptors is a woman in her sixties or seventies with primary liver carcinoma and hepatitis B virus infection.

As to this clonotype: Given a much more abundant clone one base away, this may be a read error. This chain links TRBV2 with TRBJ2-5; weak D call: TRBD2 (5 bases). The CDR3 totals 13 residues. CDR1 is SNHLY, CDR2 FYNNEI, per germline. V was pared by 10 bases and J by 6 bases, with 18 bases between. CDR3 residues: CATPGGSWKTQYF. The DNA for the CDR3 is TGTGCCACCCCTGGAGGATCCTGGAAGACCCAGTACTTC. Using reference TRBV2 and TRBJ2-5 for the parts outside the CDR3, the full variable domain is EPEVTQTPSHQVTQMGQEVILRCVPISNHLYFYWYRQILGQKVEFLVSFYNNEISEKSEIFDDQFSVERPDGSNFTLKIRSTKLEDSAMYFCATPGGSWKTQYFGPGTRLLVL.

The chain recombines TRBV12-3 or TRBV12-4 with TRBJ2-7; D is undetermined. The V end lost 8 bases, the J end lost 9 bases, and 14 bases lay between the germline ends. The CDR3 sequence is 11 residues long. In DNA, the CDR3 is TGTGCCAGCCGTAGGTTCGACACGCAGTACTTC. It translates to CASRRFDTQYF.

This chain uses TRBV11-3 with TRBJ2-2, with no clear D. CDR3 length: 17 amino acids. Germline CDR1 and CDR2: SGHNT and YENEEA. The V end lost 2 bases, the J end lost 9 bases, and 22 bases lay between the germline ends. CDR3 nucleotides: TGTGCCAGCAGCTTAAGTGCTAGTGCCTTTAACACATGGGAGCTGTTTTTT. Translation: CASSLSASAFNTWELFF.

The chain couples TRBV18 to TRBJ1-1; TRBD1 aligns across 7 bases. The germline V gene encodes CDR1 KGHSH and CDR2 LQKENI. V gave up 1 base and J gave up 4 bases; unmatched junction bases: 12. This CDR3 region has 17 residues. Written as DNA, the CDR3 is TGTGCCAGCTCACCACTCCTGACAGGGACGGCTCGCACTGAAGCTTTCTTT. The encoded protein is CASSPLLTGTARTEAFF.

In the case of this clonotype: A read error may explain this, as a much larger clone is one base away. The CDR3 reads CASSQGQSNTGAFF. The CDR3 nucleotides read TGCGCCAGCAGCCAAGGGCAATCGAACACTGGAGCTTTCTTT. The chain couples TRBV4-1 to TRBJ1-1; the D is unclear. This CDR3 is 14 amino acids long. The germline V gene encodes CDR1 MGHRA and CDR2 YSYEKL.

Turning to this clonotype: This may stem from a read error, because a much larger clone lies one nucleotide away. The chain has TRBV30 and TRBJ1-2; D unclear. The length of the CDR3 is 12 residues. Germline assignment: CDR1 GTSNPN and CDR2 SVGIG (reference sequence). CDR3 nucleotides: TGTACCTGGAGTGACGCTGACTATGGCTACACCTTC. Its translation is CTWSDADYGYTF.

The genes are TRBV5-5 and TRBJ1-5; perhaps TRBD1 as D (6 bases). This CDR3 is 15 amino acids long. V shed 5 bases and J shed 7 bases, with 19 bases lying between them. Per the germline V gene, CDR1 is SGHKS and CDR2 is YYEKEE (reference sequence). The CDR3 here is CASSGQIGVGQPQHF. The CDR3 nucleotides are TGTGCCAGCAGTGGACAGATAGGGGTAGGGCAGCCCCAGCATTTT.

The rearrangement links TRBV11-2 to TRBJ2-7, with D possibly TRBD1 on 6 matching bases. The CDR3 runs to 14 residues. Germline assignment: CDR1 SGHAT and CDR2 FQNNGV. V was pared by 5 bases and J by 7 bases, with 18 bases between. The CDR3 here is CASSPHSGASEQYF. DNA of the CDR3: TGTGCCAGCAGCCCCCATTCAGGGGCTAGTGAGCAGTACTTC.

Relative to its sample, this clonotype is medium-sized (0.01 to 0.1%). The chain recombines TRBV11-2 with TRBJ2-1; 8 bases align to TRBD1. The CDR3 contains 14 residues. Trimming removed 4 bases from V and 3 bases from J; junction bases left unmatched: 2. Germline loops: CDR1 SGHAT, CDR2 FQNNGV. The CDR3 nucleotides are TGTGCCAGCAGCTCCACAGGGGGCTACAATGAGCAGTTCTTC. Translated: CASSSTGGYNEQFF.

On this clonotype itself: The junction shows a germline mismatch at one end, possibly a read error. The genes are TRBV7-9 and TRBJ2-7; D ambiguous. Germline values: CDR1 SEHNR, CDR2 FQNEAQ (reference sequence). This CDR3 is 12 amino acids long. CDR3 nucleotides: TGTGCCAGCAGCTTTTCTCCCTACGAGCAGCACTTC. It is translated as CASSFSPYEQHF. The full variable domain, rest sourced from reference TRBV7-9 and TRBJ2-7, is DTGVSQNPRHKITKRGQNVTFRCDPISEHNRLYWYRQTLGQGPEFLTYFQNEAQLEKSRLLSDRFSAERPKGSFSTLEIQRTEQGDSAMYLCASSFSPYEQHFGPGTRLTVT.

This clonotype was seen only a few times. The rearrangement uses TRBV7-9 and TRBJ2-7; D is possibly TRBD1 (6 bases). The CDR3 has 16 amino acids. Trimming removed 3 bases at V and 2 bases at J, with 17 bases between. Germline V lookup: CDR1 SEHNR, CDR2 FQNEAQ (reference sequence). The CDR3 DNA is TGTGCCAGCAGCTTTACAATAGAACAGGGCACCTACGAGCAGTACTTC. Its translation is CASSFTIEQGTYEQYF.

The table lists this clonotype with a few counts. Since a much larger clone is just one base distant, this may be a read error. The V and J genes are TRBV6-6 and TRBJ2-1; 12 positions match TRBD1. The germline CDR1 and CDR2 sequences are MNHNY and SVGAGI (reference sequence). This CDR3 has 13 amino acids. CDR3 sequence: CASSSGTGGERFF. CDR3 DNA sequence: TGTGCCAGCAGTTCAGGGACAGGGGGCGAGCGGTTCTTC.

This clonotype occurred many times. J is TRBJ2-1 and V is TRBV6-6; 13 bases fit TRBD2. Germline-derived CDR1 and CDR2 are MNHNY and SVGAGI (reference sequence). V shed 7 bases, J shed 4 bases, and the junction held 7 bases outside the gene matches. This CDR3 comprises 16 residues. CDR3 residues: CASTHEGLAGYNEQFF. CDR3 nucleotides: TGTGCCAGCACCCACGAGGGACTAGCGGGGTACAATGAGCAGTTCTTC.

As concerns this clonotype: At one boundary the junction diverges from the germline segment, which might be a read error. This chain links TRBV5-6 with TRBJ2-3; D is perhaps TRBD2 (5 bases). This CDR3 is built from 14 residues. CDR1 and CDR2 (germline): SGHDT, YYEEEE. CDR3: CAGSLIRGTDTQYF. In DNA, the CDR3 is TGTGCCGGCAGCTTGATACGGGGAACAGATACGCAGTATTTT.

Comment on this clonotype: The junction departs from germline at one end; a sequencing error may be responsible. The genes are TRBV6-8 and TRBJ2-2; 7 bases align to TRBD2. This CDR3 comprises 19 residues. Germline V lookup: CDR1 MNHGY, CDR2 SAAAGT. In DNA, the CDR3 is TGTGCCAGCATAGCCCGGCCTAGCGGAAAGTCCCCGAACACCGGGGAACTGTTTTTT. This gives the protein CASIARPSGKSPNTGELFF.

For this clonotype: A read error may account for a junction end that differs from germline. This chain links TRBV12-3 or TRBV12-4 with TRBJ2-2; D unresolved. The CDR3 totals 14 residues. CDR3 region: CVSSIDGHTGELFF. The CDR3 DNA sequence: TGTGTCAGCAGTATCGACGGACACACCGGGGAGCTGTTTTTT.

With regard to this clonotype: This sequence may be a read error, since a much larger clone differs from it by one base. The chain uses TRBV28 and TRBJ2-5; possible D gene TRBD1, 6 bases. This CDR3 has 15 amino acids. Germline values: CDR1 MDHEN, CDR2 SYDVKM. The CDR3 spells CTSSRTAGPQETQYF. The CDR3 DNA reads as TGTACCAGCAGTCGGACAGCCGGCCCACAAGAGACCCAGTACTTC.

A word on this clonotype: A much larger clone sits a single nucleotide away, making a read error possible. The V gene is TRBV28, the J gene TRBJ2-1, with D perhaps TRBD1 or TRBD2 (5 bases each). The V end was cut by 3 bases, the J end by 1 base, with 13 bases between. Germline V gives CDR1 MDHEN, CDR2 SYDVKM. The CDR3 covers 16 residues. The CDR3: CASSFNWDGSYNEQFF. The DNA for the CDR3 is TGTGCCAGCAGTTTTAATTGGGACGGATCCTACAATGAGCAGTTCTTC.

V is TRBV20-1 and J is TRBJ2-1, with 12 bases lining up with TRBD2. Losses at the gene ends were 3 bases for V and 7 bases for J; bases not matched to a gene: 4. The CDR3 is made up of 14 amino acids. Germline V gene sequence: CDR1 DFQATT, CDR2 SNEGSKA (reference sequence). CDR3 residues: CSARKTSGRNEQFF. CDR3 nucleotide sequence: TGCAGTGCTAGGAAGACTAGCGGGAGAAATGAGCAGTTCTTC.

The genes are TRBV11-2 and TRBJ1-5, with D tentatively TRBD1 (6 bases). CDR1 is SGHAT and CDR2 is FQNNGV in the germline V gene. The V end lost 1 base, the J end lost 3 bases, and 16 bases lay between the germline ends. The CDR3 loop spans 17 amino acids. For the CDR3, the DNA is TGTGCCAGCAGCTTAGGCCCGTCGGGGGCTGTCAATCAGCCCCAGCATTTT. It is translated as CASSLGPSGAVNQPQHF.

This clonotype was seen only once. The conserved phenylalanine or tryptophan is not found at the CDR3 terminus, so this likely reflects a read error. The V call is TRBV11-2, the J call TRBJ2-3; 8 bases align to TRBD2. This CDR3 spans 15 amino acids. CDR1 SGHAT and CDR2 FQNNGV come from the germline V gene. Here the CDR3 reads CASRLEAGGTGTQYL. The CDR3 region has the DNA TGTGCTAGCAGACTAGAGGCGGGAGGCACAGGTACGCAGTATCTT.

Details on this clonotype: An end of the junction does not agree with germline; a read error may underlie this. The J gene is TRBJ2-7, the V gene TRBV11-2; unclear D gene. CDR1 is SGHAT and CDR2 is FQNNGV in the germline V gene. CDR3 length equals 14 residues. The CDR3, as DNA: TGTGCCAGCAGCGTGTACCTAGGTAGCTACGACCAGAACTTC. It codes for CASSVYLGSYDQNF.

V gene TRBV10-2 combines with J gene TRBJ2-2; the D gene is possibly TRBD2 (6 bases). This CDR3 is built from 13 residues. Germline V gene sequence: CDR1 WSHSY, CDR2 SAAADI. CDR3 sequence (DNA): TGCGTCACCAAGGAGGGAACGGCCTGGGAGCTGTTTTTT. Translation: CVTKEGTAWELFF.

The V gene is TRBV7-9, the J gene TRBJ2-5; tentative D call: TRBD1 (6 bases). Germline CDR1 SEHNR, CDR2 FQNEAQ (reference sequence). Trimming shortened V by 4 bases and J by 3 bases, and 15 bases separated the two germline ends. The length of the CDR3 is 15 residues. The CDR3 nucleotides are TGTGCCAGCAGCTCCCGGGACAAGGAGAAAGAGACCCAGTACTTC. Its translation: CASSSRDKEKETQYF.

This clonotype was picked up many times. The rearrangement joins TRBV24-1 to TRBJ1-1, with a tentative D call TRBD1 (5 bases). CDR1 is KGHDR and CDR2 is SFDVKD in the germline V gene. This CDR3 spans 14 amino acids. With 7 bases removed from V and 3 bases from J, the gap between germline ends came to 14 bases. CDR3 amino acids: CATSDSAGDTEAFF. As DNA, the CDR3 is TGTGCCACCAGCGACAGCGCTGGGGACACTGAAGCTTTCTTT.

There are many counts of this clonotype. The chain combines TRBV4-1 with TRBJ2-7; D remains unclear. The CDR3 covers 15 residues. Germline loops: CDR1 MGHRA, CDR2 YSYEKL. With 0 bases removed from V and 2 bases from J, the gap between germline ends came to 11 bases. Here the CDR3 reads CASSQEPSVAYEQYF. CDR3 DNA sequence: TGCGCCAGCAGCCAAGAACCAAGCGTCGCCTACGAGCAGTACTTC.

The rearrangement joins TRBV11-2 to TRBJ2-5, with D possibly being TRBD1 (6 bases). The V end was cut by 6 bases, the J end by 4 bases, with 15 bases between. The CDR3 is 14 amino acids. CDR1 and CDR2 (germline): SGHAT, FQNNGV. CDR3 sequence reads: CASSGQGLRETQYF. CDR3 DNA: TGTGCCAGCAGTGGGCAGGGGCTACGAGAGACCCAGTACTTC.

This clonotype has a single count. The genes are TRBV11-2 and TRBJ1-4; D is unresolved. Looked up from germline, CDR1 is SGHAT and CDR2 is FQNNGV. Trimming removed 9 bases at V and 12 bases at J, with 23 bases between. The CDR3 totals 14 residues. The CDR3 sequence: CASRFERGGLELFF. CDR3 bases: TGTGCCAGTAGATTCGAACGCGGAGGTTTAGAACTGTTTTTT. Full variable domain (outside the CDR3, taken from reference TRBV11-2 and TRBJ1-4): EAGVAQSPRYKIIEKRQSVAFWCNPISGHATLYWYQQILGQGPKLLIQFQNNGVVDDSQLPKDRFSAERLKGVDSTLKIQPAKLEDSAVYLCASRFERGGLELFFGSGTQLSVL.

In its sample, this clonotype was seen once. Mismatch with germline at one junction end may stem from a read error. The chain links TRBV11-2 to TRBJ1-1; D is unclear. The CDR3 sequence is 14 residues long. CDR1 SGHAT and CDR2 FQNNGV come from the germline V gene. The CDR3 nucleotides read TGTGTCAGCAGCTTAGTGGTATTGGGAGCTGAAGCCTTCTTT. This translates into CVSSLVVLGAEAFF.

In this sample, this clonotype turned up many times. V is TRBV28 and J is TRBJ1-3, with D possibly TRBD1 on 6 matching bases. This CDR3 comprises 14 residues. Germline CDR1 reads MDHEN; CDR2 reads SYDVKM. With 4 bases removed from V and 4 bases from J, the gap between germline ends came to 11 bases. The CDR3 region is CASSSTGKGNTIYF. DNA of the CDR3: TGTGCCAGCAGTTCCACAGGGAAAGGAAACACCATATATTTT. The full variable domain, completed using reference TRBV28 and TRBJ1-3, is DVKVTQSSRYLVKRTGEKVFLECVQDMDHENMFWYRQDPGLGLRLIYFSYDVKMKEKGDIPEGYSVSREKKERFSLILESASTNQTSMYLCASSSTGKGNTIYFGEGSWLTVV.